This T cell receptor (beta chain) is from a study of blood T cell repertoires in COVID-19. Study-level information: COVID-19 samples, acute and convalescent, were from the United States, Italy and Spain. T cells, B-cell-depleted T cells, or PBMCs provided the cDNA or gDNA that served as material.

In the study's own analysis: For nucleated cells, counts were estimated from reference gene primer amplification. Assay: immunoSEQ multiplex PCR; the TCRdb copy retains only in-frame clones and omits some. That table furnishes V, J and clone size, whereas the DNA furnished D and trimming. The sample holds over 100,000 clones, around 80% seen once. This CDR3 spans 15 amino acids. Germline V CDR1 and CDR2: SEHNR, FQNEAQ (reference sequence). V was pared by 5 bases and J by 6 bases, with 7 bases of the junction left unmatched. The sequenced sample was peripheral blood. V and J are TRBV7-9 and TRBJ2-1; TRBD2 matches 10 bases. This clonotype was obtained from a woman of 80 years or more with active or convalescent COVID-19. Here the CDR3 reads CASSHSGTSVNEQFF. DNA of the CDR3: TGTGCCAGCAGCCATTCCGGGACTAGCGTCAATGAGCAGTTCTTC.